This T cell receptor beta chain was observed in a study of neurological immune-mediated disorders. The making of cDNA relied on 5'RACE with 10-nucleotide random UMIs. Over 180 million TCR-beta sequences (from 15-18 subjects) were yielded by each sequencing run. TCRdb processed the 5' RACE reads anew with MiXCR; each CDR3 protein has one entry. The table has 70,000 to 95,000 distinct CDR3 sequences, more than 15% seen once. Overall study findings and caveats: Private repertoires in all groups were suggested by the absence of shared CDR3 amino acid sequences among expanded clones across subjects. In HTLV-1-associated myelopathy, TCR clonal expansion was greatest, whereas multiple sclerosis had the least, falling below healthy controls.

CDR3 size: 17 residues. Germline CDR1 is SGHNT and CDR2 is YENEEA. Trimming stripped 5 bases from V and 8 bases from J, with 24 bases between. Remarks on this clonotype: Its specificity is not known.

The chain joins TRBV11-3 to TRBJ2-2; D may be TRBD2 (6 bases). The receptor was isolated from a woman between 40 and 50 years old in good health. The sample taken for sequencing was PBMCs. CDR3 nucleotide sequence: TGTGCCAGCAGCCATCCGGAGGGACGGGGCGGAGGGGGGGAGCTGTTTTTT. It translates to CASSHPEGRGGGGELFF.